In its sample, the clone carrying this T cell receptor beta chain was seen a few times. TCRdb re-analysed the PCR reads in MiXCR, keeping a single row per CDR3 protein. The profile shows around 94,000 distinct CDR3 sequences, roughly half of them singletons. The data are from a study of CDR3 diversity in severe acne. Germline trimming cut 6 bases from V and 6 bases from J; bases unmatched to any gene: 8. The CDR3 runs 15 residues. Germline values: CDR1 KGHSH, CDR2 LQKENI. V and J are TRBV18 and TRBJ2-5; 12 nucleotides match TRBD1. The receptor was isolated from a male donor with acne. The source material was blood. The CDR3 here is CASSSGTGGLKTQYF. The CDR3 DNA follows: TGTGCCAGCTCCTCCGGGACAGGGGGCTTGAAGACCCAGTACTTC.